These 30 T cell receptor beta chains were sequenced from one sample in a study of T cell responses to AZD1222 COVID-19 vaccine. The data were produced by immunoSEQ multiplex PCR, yet TCRdb's version contains in-frame clones alone and is incomplete. The table shows more than 90,000 clones, with 80% to 90% occurring only once. The material was peripheral blood, obtained 28 days after the second AZD1222 dose. These receptors were taken from an adult who received the AZD1222 COVID-19 vaccine.

This clone was observed a single time. The V call is TRBV6-5, the J call TRBJ1-6, with D possibly being TRBD1 (5 bases). The CDR3 is 14 residues long. Germline CDR1 and CDR2: MNHEY and SVGAGI. V dropped 7 bases and J dropped 9 bases, with 16 bases sitting between them. The CDR3: CASNLRQGVSPLHF. DNA for the CDR3: TGTGCCAGCAACCTCCGGCAGGGCGTTTCACCCCTCCACTTT.

The rearrangement uses TRBV7-9 and TRBJ2-3; tentatively, D is TRBD1 or TRBD2 (7 bases each). Germline V gene lookup returns CDR1 SEHNR and CDR2 FQNEAQ (reference sequence). V was clipped by 5 bases and J by 3 bases, with 18 bases between them. The length of the CDR3 is 16 residues. The CDR3 here is CASSPTNRGGTDTQYF. The DNA for the CDR3 is TGTGCCAGCAGCCCTACGAACAGGGGAGGGACAGATACGCAGTATTTT.

This chain joins TRBV7-2 and TRBJ1-4; 10 positions match TRBD1. V lost 0 bases to trimming and J lost 8 bases; unmatched junction nucleotides: 9. The V gene's germline CDR1 is SGHTA and CDR2 FQGNSA. This CDR3 spans 17 amino acids. The CDR3 reads CASSLARWRQGAEKLFF. The CDR3 nucleotides read TGTGCCAGCAGCTTAGCCCGGTGGCGACAGGGGGCAGAAAAACTGTTTTTT.

J is TRBJ2-3 and V is TRBV7-9; 7 nucleotides line up with TRBD1. The CDR3 contains 15 residues. V gave up 5 bases and J gave up 3 bases; unmatched junction bases: 8. Germline CDR1 reads SEHNR; CDR2 reads FQNEAQ (reference sequence). The CDR3 region has the DNA TGTGCCAGCAGCCAGGAAGGCAGGGGGACAGATACGCAGTATTTT. Its translation: CASSQEGRGTDTQYF.

This chain uses TRBV6-2 or TRBV6-3 with TRBJ2-1; D possibly corresponds to TRBD1 (8 bases). The V end lost 6 bases, the J end lost 0 bases, and 15 bases lay between the germline ends. Germline V gives CDR1 MNHEY, CDR2 SVGEGT. The CDR3 consists of 16 residues. In DNA, the CDR3 is TGTGCCAGCAGCCCTACAGGGGGGGACTCCTACAATGAGCAGTTCTTC. Amino acids: CASSPTGGDSYNEQFF.

This rearrangement joins TRBV7-9 to TRBJ2-7, with D uncertain. CDR3 size: 12 residues. V was trimmed by 3 bases and J by 2 bases, leaving 5 bases between them. In germline, CDR1 is SEHNR, CDR2 FQNEAQ (reference sequence). The CDR3 DNA is TGTGCCAGCAGCTTCCTCACCTACGAGCAGTACTTC. Protein: CASSFLTYEQYF. Full variable domain (remainder filled in from reference TRBV7-9 and TRBJ2-7): DTGVSQNPRHKITKRGQNVTFRCDPISEHNRLYWYRQTLGQGPEFLTYFQNEAQLEKSRLLSDRFSAERPKGSFSTLEIQRTEQGDSAMYLCASSFLTYEQYFGPGTRLTVT.

V and J are TRBV9 and TRBJ2-1; TRBD2 aligns across 9 bases. From germline, CDR1 is SGDLS and CDR2 YYNGEE. The CDR3 runs to 16 residues. V dropped 1 base and J dropped 3; count of bases not matched to a gene: 5. The CDR3 here is CASSVSPAGGYNEQFF. Here the CDR3 DNA reads TGTGCCAGCAGCGTAAGTCCAGCGGGGGGCTACAATGAGCAGTTCTTC.

The chain is built from TRBV7-9 and TRBJ2-3, with D possibly being TRBD2 (5 bases). The CDR3 runs to 12 residues. With 3 bases removed from V and 4 bases from J, the gap between germline ends came to 5 bases. CDR1 is SEHNR and CDR2 is FQNEAQ in the germline V gene (reference sequence). The CDR3 spells CASSLRADTQYF. The CDR3 DNA sequence: TGTGCCAGCAGCTTGAGGGCAGATACGCAGTATTTT.

The gene calls are TRBV11-3 and TRBJ1-5, with 12 bases lining up with TRBD1. J was trimmed by 1 base and V by 4 bases; bases with no gene match: 5. The CDR3 loop spans 17 amino acids. CDR1 and CDR2 (germline): SGHNT, YENEEA. CDR3 coding DNA: TGTGCCAGCAGCTCCCGGGACAGGGGGCCGAGCAATCAGCCCCAGCATTTT. Its protein is CASSSRDRGPSNQPQHF.

The chain's CDR3 is CASNLVPSTDTQYF. CDR3 bases: TGTGCCAGCAACCTCGTCCCCTCCACAGATACGCAGTATTTT. This chain links TRBV6-5 with TRBJ2-3; D is unclear. The CDR3 sequence is 14 residues long. From germline, CDR1 is MNHEY and CDR2 SVGAGI. V lost 7 bases and J lost 2, with 13 bases in between.

This chain links TRBV10-3 with TRBJ2-7; TRBD1 aligns across 7 bases. Germline CDR1 ENHRY, CDR2 SYGVKD. The CDR3 loop spans 14 amino acids. J lost 0 bases, V lost 7 bases, and 6 bases had no gene match. The CDR3 loop reads CAIMPTGISYEQYF. In DNA form, the CDR3 reads TGTGCCATCATGCCGACAGGGATCTCCTACGAGCAGTACTTC.

This chain links TRBV21-1 with TRBJ2-7; the DNA was not used to check the table's D call, TRBD1. TRBV21-1 is an annotated pseudogene. This CDR3 has 14 residues. The DNA of the CDR3 is TGTGCCAGCAGCAATCTGGGCAGGGCGAACGAGCAGTACTTC. Amino acids: CASSNLGRANEQYF.

V usage is TRBV7-2 and J usage is TRBJ1-1; D is unresolved. Per germline, CDR1 SGHTA and CDR2 FQGNSA. The CDR3 contains 13 residues. Trimming removed 5 bases at V and 1 base at J, with 8 bases between. CDR3 loop: CASSVRRNTEAFF. CDR3 nucleotides: TGTGCCAGCAGCGTTAGAAGGAACACTGAAGCTTTCTTT. Supplemented by reference TRBV7-2 and TRBJ1-1, the full variable domain reads GAGVSQSPSNKVTEKGKDVELRCDPISGHTALYWYRQSLGQGLEFLIYFQGNSAPDKSGLPSDRFSAERTGGSVSTLTIQRTQQEDSAVYLCASSVRRNTEAFFGQGTRLTVV.

This chain connects TRBV27 to TRBJ1-1; D is unclear. From germline, CDR1 is MNHEY and CDR2 SMNVEV (reference sequence). The length of the CDR3 is 14 residues. V lost 8 bases and J lost 0, with 13 bases in between. CDR3 region: CASRELGMNTEAFF. CDR3 nucleotide sequence: TGTGCCAGCCGAGAGCTAGGGATGAACACTGAAGCTTTCTTT.

This sequence joins TRBV10-2 and TRBJ2-7; D may be TRBD2 (6 bases). The germline CDR1 and CDR2 sequences are WSHSY and SAAADI. V gave up 8 bases and J gave up 5 bases, with 19 bases separating them. This CDR3 contains 14 residues. The CDR3 nucleotides read TGCGCCAGCGGGGGGTTCAAAGATAGGGACGAGCAGTACTTC. Amino acids: CASGGFKDRDEQYF.

The chain joins TRBV10-2 to TRBJ2-2; D is perhaps TRBD1 (6 bases). The V gene lost 3 bases and the J gene lost 1 base, with 18 bases spanning the gap. There are 18 residues in the CDR3. The germline CDR1 and CDR2 sequences are WSHSY and SAAADI. The CDR3 nucleotides read TGCGCCAGCAGTGAAGGGGGTCGGAGGAGTTTGAACACCGGGGAGCTGTTTTTT. The encoded protein is CASSEGGRRSLNTGELFF.

This chain uses TRBV30 with TRBJ2-7; 7 bases line up with TRBD1. Germline CDR1 is GTSNPN and CDR2 is SVGIG (reference sequence). V gave up 2 bases and J gave up 6 bases; unmatched junction bases: 10. The length of the CDR3 is 14 residues. CDR3 in amino acids: CAWSLTGPRGEQYF. Written as DNA, the CDR3 is TGTGCCTGGAGTCTGACAGGGCCTCGGGGCGAGCAGTACTTC.

The chain links TRBV6-6 to TRBJ2-3; possibly TRBD2 for D (6 bases). Germline V lookup: CDR1 MNHNY, CDR2 SVGAGI (reference sequence). V was cut by 6 bases and J by 4 bases, with 14 bases left in between. This CDR3 has 14 amino acids. The CDR3 sequence is CASSGATGADTQYF. As DNA, the CDR3 is TGTGCCAGCAGCGGGGCTACGGGAGCAGATACGCAGTATTTT.

The chain recombines TRBV2 with TRBJ2-2; D perhaps matches TRBD2 (5 bases). CDR1 SNHLY and CDR2 FYNNEI come from the germline V gene. V was trimmed by 6 bases and J by 2 bases, leaving 10 bases between them. This CDR3 region has 14 residues. In DNA form, the CDR3 reads TGTGCCAGCAGCGCACGGACTAACACCGGGGAGCTGTTTTTT. Encoded protein: CASSARTNTGELFF.

A single count supports this clone. The V call is TRBV28, the J call TRBJ2-5; a weak D match, TRBD1 (7 bases). This CDR3 has 13 amino acids. Germline loops: CDR1 MDHEN, CDR2 SYDVKM. V gave up 6 bases and J gave up 3 bases, with 11 bases separating them. The chain's CDR3 is CASREGAEETQYF. DNA for the CDR3: TGTGCCAGCAGGGAGGGGGCTGAAGAGACCCAGTACTTC.

The chain joins TRBV28 to TRBJ1-5; no clear D gene. Per germline, CDR1 MDHEN and CDR2 SYDVKM. V lost 7 bases and J 4 bases, leaving 11 bases between the germline ends. This CDR3 has 13 residues. The DNA of the CDR3 is TGTGCCAGCACTGGGCTTGGAAATCAGCCCCAGCATTTT. Its translation: CASTGLGNQPQHF.

CDR3 residues: CASSQDNRNTIYF. CDR3 DNA sequence: TGTGCCAGCAGCCAAGATAATAGAAACACCATATATTTT. V gene TRBV3-1 (or the pseudogene TRBV3-2) combines with J gene TRBJ1-3; D is unresolved. V lost 0 bases to trimming and J lost 5 bases, with 5 bases between them. CDR1 and CDR2 from the germline V gene are LGHDT and YNNKEL (reference sequence). The CDR3 sequence is 13 residues long.

This clone was counted once. This chain connects TRBV9 to TRBJ2-3, with 7 bases lining up with TRBD1. This CDR3 has 18 residues. Germline loops: CDR1 SGDLS, CDR2 YYNGEE. With V trimmed by 0 bases and J by 4 bases, 14 bases remained unmatched. CDR3 sequence reads: CASSVEVPRGSLADTQYF. CDR3 coding DNA: TGTGCCAGCAGCGTAGAGGTCCCCAGGGGGAGCCTCGCAGATACGCAGTATTTT.

J is TRBJ1-6 and V is TRBV28, with D possibly matching TRBD1 (6 bases). Germline CDR1 is MDHEN and CDR2 is SYDVKM. This CDR3 comprises 16 residues. Deletions cut 3 bases from V and 1 base from J, with 10 bases between. As DNA, the CDR3 is TGTGCCAGCAGTTTCGGGGGCGCGTCCTATAATTCACCCCTCCACTTT. This encodes CASSFGGASYNSPLHF.

The J gene is TRBJ1-2, the V gene TRBV5-6; 8 positions match TRBD1. V trimming: 2 bases; J trimming: 8 bases; junction bases outside the gene matches: 5. The CDR3 spans 13 residues. Germline loops: CDR1 SGHDT, CDR2 YYEEEE. CDR3 residues: CASSFPSGGGYTF. The CDR3 nucleotides read TGTGCCAGCAGCTTTCCGTCAGGGGGCGGCTACACCTTC.

The chain recombines TRBV20-1 with TRBJ2-7, with a tentative D call TRBD1 (6 bases). Germline lookup yields CDR1 DFQATT and CDR2 SNEGSKA (reference sequence). Trimming pared 7 bases from V and 4 bases from J, leaving 11 bases between. The CDR3 extends over 11 amino acids. CDR3 amino acids: CSVRGGYEQYF. CDR3 DNA sequence: TGCAGTGTCAGGGGCGGATACGAGCAGTACTTC.

The chain recombines TRBV6-2 or TRBV6-3 with TRBJ1-5; a possible D gene is TRBD1 (6 bases). The V end lost 0 bases, the J end lost 3 bases, and 9 bases lay between the germline ends. The CDR3 is 15 amino acids. Per the germline V gene, CDR1 is MNHEY and CDR2 is SVGEGT. CDR3 DNA: TGTGCCAGCAGTTACTCAAGGGGGATCAATCAGCCCCAGCATTTT. Its translation is CASSYSRGINQPQHF.

The chain uses TRBV11-1 and TRBJ2-7; tentatively, D is TRBD1 (6 bases). The CDR3 contains 11 residues. Looked up from germline, CDR1 is SGHAT and CDR2 is FQDESV (reference sequence). V was trimmed by 6 bases and J by 5 bases, leaving 8 bases between them. The CDR3 reads CASRTGNEQYF. The CDR3 DNA reads TGTGCCAGCAGAACAGGGAACGAGCAGTACTTC.

This chain links TRBV11-3 with TRBJ1-4; D is perhaps TRBD1 (6 bases). Germline lookup yields CDR1 SGHNT and CDR2 YENEEA. Trimming left V 1 base short and J 8 bases short, with 14 bases between. The CDR3 has 15 residues. The DNA of the CDR3 is TGTGCCAGCAGCTTAGTTCGGGGGGCCAGAGAAAAACTGTTTTTT. It translates to CASSLVRGAREKLFF.

The J gene is TRBJ2-1, the V gene TRBV7-8; D not certain. The CDR3 loop spans 13 amino acids. V dropped 5 bases and J dropped 9 bases, with 14 bases sitting between them. Germline CDR1 SGHVS, CDR2 FQNEAQ. DNA for the CDR3: TGTGCCAGCAGCCGGGTCCCATCAGGTGAGCAGTTCTTC. Its protein product is CASSRVPSGEQFF. The whole variable domain, filled in from reference TRBV7-8 and TRBJ2-1, reads GAGVSQSPRYKVAKRGQDVALRCDPISGHVSLFWYQQALGQGPEFLTYFQNEAQLDKSGLPSDRFFAERPEGSVSTLKIQRTQQEDSAVYLCASSRVPSGEQFFGPGTRLTVL.